Following are 6 T cell receptor beta chains from one sample sequenced in a study of cytomegalovirus exposure and HLA in healthy donors. PCR amplification relied on 60 Vbeta primers (plus 13 Jbeta primers). Profiled with immunoSEQ multiplex PCR; TCRdb holds only in-frame clones, not every one. Here the sample table reports 65,000 to 95,000 clones. The sample taken for sequencing was PBMCs. The receptors here all came from a female donor in good health and CMV-seropositive.

The genes are TRBV4-3 and TRBJ2-7; 11 bases agree with TRBD1. CDR3 length: 15 amino acids. Germline values: CDR1 LGHNA, CDR2 YSLEER. The V and J ends lost 4 bases and 2 bases, in that order; junction bases with no gene match: 4. The CDR3 region has the DNA TGCGCCAGCAGCCGAGGGACAGGGGGAACCTACGAGCAGTACTTC. This translates into CASSRGTGGTYEQYF.

Comments on this clone: Other DNA sequences from this sample encode an identical CDR3 as well. The gene calls are TRBV4-2 and TRBJ1-5, with TRBD1 matching 8 bases. CDR1 is LGHNA, CDR2 YNFKEQ, per germline. Losses at the gene ends were 0 bases for V and 5 bases for J; bases not matched to a gene: 6. The CDR3 runs 16 residues. CDR3 sequence reads: CASSQEDRVGDQPQHF. The CDR3 DNA reads TGTGCCAGCAGCCAAGAGGACAGGGTGGGGGATCAGCCCCAGCATTTT.

The chain employs TRBV18 and TRBJ1-5; D uncertain. Trimming removed 6 bases from V and 6 bases from J, with 18 bases in between. The CDR3 loop spans 15 amino acids. From germline, CDR1 is KGHSH and CDR2 LQKENI. The CDR3 loop reads CASSPTEGSIQPQHF. CDR3 DNA: TGTGCCAGCTCTCCTACAGAGGGAAGTATTCAGCCCCAGCATTTT.

The V gene is TRBV6-5, the J gene TRBJ1-2, with 8 bases aligning to TRBD1. V lost 4 bases and J lost 8; bases outside the gene matches: 6. The CDR3 is made up of 13 amino acids. CDR1 MNHEY and CDR2 SVGAGI come from the germline V gene. CDR3 nucleotides: TGTGCCAGCAGTTGGTCAGGGGGCAAAGGCTACACCTTC. It codes for CASSWSGGKGYTF.

This chain connects TRBV7-2 to TRBJ1-2; TRBD1 is a possible D gene (6 bases). Trimming left V 1 base short and J 6 bases short, with 9 bases between. Germline V gene data show CDR1 as SGHTA and CDR2 as FQGNSA. This CDR3 contains 13 residues. In DNA, the CDR3 is TGTGCCAGCAGCTTAGACAGGGTGAATGGCTACACCTTC. The encoded protein is CASSLDRVNGYTF.

The chain links TRBV19 to TRBJ2-2; TRBD1 matches at 10 bases. V gave up 4 bases and J gave up 0 bases; unmatched junction bases: 8. Germline V gene sequence: CDR1 LNHDA, CDR2 SQIVND (reference sequence). The CDR3 sequence is 18 residues long. CDR3 DNA: TGTGCCAGTAGTAAACTAGGACAGGGGGGATCGAACACCGGGGAGCTGTTTTTT. It yields the protein CASSKLGQGGSNTGELFF.